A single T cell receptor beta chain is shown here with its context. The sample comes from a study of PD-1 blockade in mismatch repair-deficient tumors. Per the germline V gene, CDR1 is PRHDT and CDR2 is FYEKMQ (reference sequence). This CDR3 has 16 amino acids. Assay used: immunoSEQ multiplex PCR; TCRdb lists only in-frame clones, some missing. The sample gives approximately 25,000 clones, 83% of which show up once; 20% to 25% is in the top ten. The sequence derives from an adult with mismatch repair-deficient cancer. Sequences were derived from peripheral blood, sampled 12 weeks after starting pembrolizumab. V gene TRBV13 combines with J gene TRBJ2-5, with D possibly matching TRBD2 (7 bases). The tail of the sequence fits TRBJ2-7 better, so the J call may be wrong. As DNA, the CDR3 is TGTGCCAGCAGCCTATCCTCGTGGGAGGGGGCCTACGAGCAGTACTTC. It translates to CASSLSSWEGAYEQYF.